These 20 T cell receptor beta chains were sequenced from one sample in a study of blood T cell repertoires in COVID-19. Repertoires were generated with immunoSEQ multiplex PCR, while TCRdb's copy carries only in-frame clones and drops some. Among 95,000 or so clones listed, 75% to 90% were seen once. Sequencing input: peripheral blood. The receptors were sampled from a woman aged 70 to 79 with acute or convalescent COVID-19.

V and J are TRBV29-1 and TRBJ2-3, with 9 bases fitting TRBD2. This CDR3 is built from 14 residues. J was trimmed by 4 bases and V by 6 bases; bases with no gene match: 8. Looked up from germline, CDR1 is SQVTM and CDR2 is ANQGSEA. The CDR3 DNA reads TGCAGCGTGTGCCTAGCGGGAAGGGCAGATACGCAGTATTTT. Protein product: CSVCLAGRADTQYF.

The CDR3 bases are TGTGCCACCAGTCGGACAATCTTCCAGAATGAGCAGTTCTTC. It encodes CATSRTIFQNEQFF. This chain connects TRBV24-1 to TRBJ2-1; D is possibly TRBD1 (5 bases). The length of the CDR3 is 14 residues. The germline CDR1 and CDR2 sequences are KGHDR and SFDVKD. The V end was cut by 6 bases, the J end by 7 bases, with 15 bases between.

This chain uses TRBV14 with TRBJ1-2; no clear D gene. The CDR3 is 15 amino acids. Trimming shortened V by 3 bases and J by 4 bases, and 15 bases separated the two germline ends. CDR1 and CDR2 from the germline V gene are SGHDN and FVKESK. The CDR3 coding sequence is TGTGCCAGCAGCCAGAACGGAGGGATGGGCTATGGCTACACCTTC. Protein sequence: CASSQNGGMGYGYTF. Full variable domain (missing parts from reference TRBV14 and TRBJ1-2): EAGVTQFPSHSVIEKGQTVTLRCDPISGHDNLYWYRRVMGKEIKFLLHFVKESKQDESGMPNNRFLAERTGGTYSTLKVQPAELEDSGVYFCASSQNGGMGYGYTFGSGTRLTVV.

The rearrangement links TRBV9 to TRBJ2-1, with D uncertain. Germline CDR1 is SGDLS and CDR2 is YYNGEE. V gave up 0 bases and J gave up 0 bases, with 10 bases separating them. This CDR3 is built from 16 residues. The CDR3 DNA is TGTGCCAGCAGCGTAGTTTTAACTAACTCCTACAATGAGCAGTTCTTC. It translates to CASSVVLTNSYNEQFF. The full variable domain, its missing parts supplied by reference TRBV9 and TRBJ2-1, is DSGVTQTPKHLITATGQRVTLRCSPRSGDLSVYWYQQSLDQGLQFLIQYYNGEERAKGNILERFSAQQFPDLHSELNLSSLELGDSALYFCASSVVLTNSYNEQFFGPGTRLTVL.

J is TRBJ2-2 and V is TRBV18; TRBD1 might be the D (6 bases). This CDR3 spans 18 amino acids. CDR1 KGHSH and CDR2 LQKENI come from the germline V gene. V shed 3 bases and J shed 0 bases, with 17 bases lying between them. As DNA, the CDR3 is TGTGCCAGCTCACCCCAATCGACAGGATCCACGAACACCGGGGAGCTGTTTTTT. This encodes CASSPQSTGSTNTGELFF.

The chain employs TRBV6-6 and TRBJ1-3; 8 bases match TRBD1. In germline, CDR1 is MNHNY, CDR2 SVGAGI (reference sequence). V shed 6 bases, J shed 4 bases, and the junction held 8 bases outside the gene matches. The CDR3 extends over 15 amino acids. For the CDR3, the DNA is TGTGCCAGCAGAGACACAGGGGGAATGGGAAACACCATATATTTT. It yields the protein CASRDTGGMGNTIYF.

The rearrangement joins TRBV29-1 to TRBJ1-2; D ambiguous. V lost 0 bases to trimming and J lost 0 bases, with 8 bases between them. Germline V lookup: CDR1 SQVTM, CDR2 ANQGSEA. CDR3 length: 14 residues. The CDR3 loop is CSVEDHIANYGYTF. Written as DNA, the CDR3 is TGCAGCGTTGAAGATCATATAGCTAACTATGGCTACACCTTC.

V gene TRBV18 combines with J gene TRBJ2-1; the match to TRBD2 covers 7 bases. Per germline, CDR1 KGHSH and CDR2 LQKENI. The J segment lost 4 bases and the V segment lost 0 bases, leaving 3 bases of the junction unmatched. The CDR3 is made up of 15 amino acids. CDR3 sequence: CASSPPGGRYNEQFF. DNA of the CDR3: TGTGCCAGCTCACCACCCGGGGGGAGGTACAATGAGCAGTTCTTC.

This sequence joins TRBV12-3 or TRBV12-4 and TRBJ2-3; D possibly corresponds to TRBD1 (5 bases). This CDR3 spans 13 amino acids. V lost 4 bases and J 2 bases, leaving 7 bases between the germline ends. CDR3: CASSSGNTDTQYF. The CDR3 DNA follows: TGTGCCAGCAGTTCAGGGAACACAGATACGCAGTATTTT.

V and J are TRBV7-9 and TRBJ2-3; possible D gene TRBD2, 5 bases. Germline V gives CDR1 SEHNR, CDR2 FQNEAQ (reference sequence). Trimming took off 8 bases at V and 2 bases at J, with 8 bases between the two ends. This CDR3 region has 12 residues. The CDR3, as DNA: TGTGCCAGCGGTCGGGACACAGATACGCAGTATTTT. Translated, it gives CASGRDTDTQYF.

V is TRBV18 and J is TRBJ1-2, with D possibly being TRBD1 (5 bases). CDR1 is KGHSH and CDR2 is LQKENI in the germline V gene. This CDR3 has 15 residues. V lost 3 bases and J lost 1, with 12 bases in between. The CDR3 DNA sequence: TGTGCCAGCTCACCGTCCAGACAGATTAACTATGGCTACACCTTC. Protein sequence: CASSPSRQINYGYTF.

The genes are TRBV3-1 (or the pseudogene TRBV3-2) and TRBJ2-2; TRBD2 agrees at 9 bases. From germline, CDR1 is LGHDT and CDR2 YNNKEL (reference sequence). CDR3 size: 17 residues. V was clipped by 0 bases and J by 6 bases; unmatched bases: 8. The CDR3 bases are TGTGCCAGCAGCCAAGATCGGCGGGGGGGAGGCGCCGGGGAGCTGTTTTTT. Its translation: CASSQDRRGGGAGELFF.

The rearrangement links TRBV6-5 to TRBJ2-1; TRBD2 is a possible D gene (5 bases). The CDR3 contains 14 residues. V lost 5 bases and J 6 bases, leaving 14 bases between the germline ends. CDR1 and CDR2 (germline): MNHEY, SVGAGI. The CDR3 region has the DNA TGTGCCAGCAGTCTACACCGAGGGATCAATGAGCAGTTCTTC. Protein: CASSLHRGINEQFF.

This clone was detected only a few times. V gene TRBV5-1 combines with J gene TRBJ1-3; 11 bases agree with TRBD1. This CDR3 is 17 amino acids long. With 3 bases clipped from V and 0 bases from J, the junction kept 5 bases outside the gene matches. CDR1 SGHRS and CDR2 YFSETQ come from the germline V gene. CDR3 bases: TGCGCCAGCAGCTCTCCGGGGACAGGGGGCTCTGGAAACACCATATATTTT. Protein sequence: CASSSPGTGGSGNTIYF.

The genes are TRBV6-1 and TRBJ2-5, with D tentatively TRBD1 (7 bases). Germline CDR1 MNHNS, CDR2 SASEGT. The CDR3 is 17 amino acids. Deletions cut 4 bases from V and 3 bases from J, with 21 bases between. The DNA for the CDR3 is TGTGCCAGCAGTGGCCGGGGTCGACAGGGAGGAGAAGAGACCCAGTACTTC. It encodes CASSGRGRQGGEETQYF.

The chain employs TRBV3-1 (or the pseudogene TRBV3-2) and TRBJ1-1, with D possibly matching TRBD1 (5 bases). V was trimmed by 6 bases and J by 3 bases, leaving 8 bases between them. The CDR3 totals 12 residues. CDR1 is LGHDT, CDR2 YNNKEL, per germline (reference sequence). The CDR3 region has the DNA TGTGCCAGCAGGGGGGGGGACACTGAAGCTTTCTTT. Encoded protein: CASRGGDTEAFF.

The V call is TRBV12-3 or TRBV12-4, the J call TRBJ1-1; tentatively, D is TRBD1 (6 bases). The CDR3 is made up of 12 amino acids. V lost 8 bases to trimming and J lost 3 bases, with 10 bases between them. CDR3 amino acids: CASSQGYTEAFF. CDR3 bases: TGTGCCAGCTCACAGGGATACACTGAAGCTTTCTTT.

The V gene is TRBV5-4, the J gene TRBJ2-3, with 13 bases lining up with TRBD2. Germline V gene lookup returns CDR1 SGHNT and CDR2 YYREEE (reference sequence). This CDR3 is built from 18 residues. The ends lost 4 bases at V and 1 base at J; junction bases unmatched: 9. The CDR3 sequence: CASSPRLAGGRGTDTQYF. DNA of the CDR3: TGTGCCAGCAGCCCGAGACTAGCGGGGGGCAGAGGCACAGATACGCAGTATTTT.

This chain's CDR3 is CSAGQGGYGYTF. The CDR3 DNA reads TGCAGCGCTGGACAGGGAGGCTATGGCTACACCTTC. The chain has TRBV29-1 and TRBJ1-2, with 8 bases matching TRBD1. The CDR3 totals 12 residues. CDR1 and CDR2 (germline): SQVTM, ANQGSEA. J lost 4 bases, V lost 7 bases, and 5 bases had no gene match.

The V gene is TRBV18, the J gene TRBJ2-2, with D perhaps matching TRBD1 (9 bases). The CDR3 runs to 17 residues. The germline V gene encodes CDR1 KGHSH and CDR2 LQKENI. V was clipped by 6 bases and J by 2 bases, with 19 bases between them. The CDR3: CASSKDRGLDNTGELFF. CDR3 coding DNA: TGTGCCAGCTCCAAGGACAGGGGACTAGACAACACCGGGGAGCTGTTTTTT.